Listed here are 27 T cell receptor beta chains from one sample, sequenced in a study of radiation and T cells in renal cell carcinoma. TCRdb's copy holds only in-frame clones and misses some; the assay was immunoSEQ multiplex PCR. Among about 76,000 clones, about nine tenths were seen once, and the ten largest hold about 6%. Stated time point: blood 4 weeks post-SBRT, at nephrectomy. Described treatment: 15 Gy SBRT to primary tumor, nephrectomy 4 weeks later. The input for sequencing was blood, taken from a patient whose treatment included radiotherapy and nephrectomy. The receptor source for this set is a woman in her sixties or seventies with renal cell carcinoma.

CDR3 DNA: TGTGCCAGCAGCTTGGAACATAGGGGACAAGGGGAGACCCAGTACTTC. Translating gives CASSLEHRGQGETQYF. The chain joins TRBV5-4 to TRBJ2-5; a weak D match, TRBD1 (6 bases). The CDR3 has 16 amino acids. Trimming removed 0 bases at V and 5 bases at J, with 17 bases between. Germline loops: CDR1 SGHNT, CDR2 YYREEE (reference sequence).

This chain links TRBV11-3 with TRBJ1-6; 8 bases are shared with TRBD1. CDR1 and CDR2 from the germline V gene are SGHNT and YENEEA. CDR3 length equals 15 residues. The junction had 7 bases not matched to a gene; V was cut back by 4 bases and J by 8 bases. The CDR3 DNA is TGTGCCAGCAGCTCCGGACAGGGATCCGATTCACCCCTCCACTTT. Translation gives CASSSGQGSDSPLHF.

The chain joins TRBV4-1 to TRBJ1-2; possibly TRBD1 for D (5 bases). The germline CDR1 and CDR2 sequences are MGHRA and YSYEKL. Trimming shortened V by 2 bases and J by 4 bases, and 14 bases separated the two germline ends. The CDR3 is 15 residues long. The CDR3 reads CASSQPSGLAYGYTF. In DNA, the CDR3 is TGCGCCAGCAGCCAACCTTCGGGACTGGCCTATGGCTACACCTTC.

Worth noting for this clone: The same CDR3 arises from other DNA sequences in this sample as well. The chain has TRBV11-2 and TRBJ1-1; the D gene is possibly TRBD1 (5 bases). This CDR3 is 14 amino acids long. The germline V and J ends were trimmed by 2 bases and 4 bases, with 11 bases remaining between them. From germline, CDR1 is SGHAT and CDR2 FQNNGV. In nucleotides, the CDR3 is TGTGCCAGCAGCTTACGGCAGGGAGGCACTGAAGCTTTCTTT. Encoded protein: CASSLRQGGTEAFF.

The chain links TRBV4-1 to TRBJ2-1, with TRBD1 matching 11 bases. CDR1 is MGHRA, CDR2 YSYEKL, per germline. The CDR3 length is 14 residues. The J segment lost 8 bases and the V segment lost 3 bases, leaving 3 bases of the junction unmatched. CDR3 DNA: TGCGCCAGCAGCCAGGACAGGGGGCGCGATGAGCAGTTCTTC. Protein: CASSQDRGRDEQFF.

V and J are TRBV19 and TRBJ2-6; D is uncertain. The V gene's germline CDR1 is LNHDA and CDR2 SQIVND (reference sequence). Trimming left V 9 bases short and J 7 bases short, with 13 bases between. CDR3 length: 13 amino acids. The CDR3 region has the DNA TGTGCCAGCGTCGCGCTAGGAGCCAACGTCCTGACTTTC. Its translation: CASVALGANVLTF.

V gene TRBV19 combines with J gene TRBJ1-4; a possible D gene is TRBD1 (5 bases). The CDR3 has 15 residues. The V gene lost 6 bases and the J gene lost 5 bases, with 16 bases spanning the gap. Germline lookup yields CDR1 LNHDA and CDR2 SQIVND (reference sequence). DNA of the CDR3: TGTGCCAGTAGAAATAAGAGGGACCAGAATGAAAAACTGTTTTTT. This codes for CASRNKRDQNEKLFF.

The V and J genes are TRBV30 and TRBJ1-2; D uncertain. The CDR3 has 13 amino acids. The V and J ends lost 0 bases and 2 bases respectively, with 7 bases between them. Germline V CDR1 and CDR2: GTSNPN, SVGIG (reference sequence). CDR3 nucleotides: TGTGCCTGGAGTGTTAGGATCAACTATGGCTACACCTTC. Protein sequence: CAWSVRINYGYTF.

The chain employs TRBV28 and TRBJ2-5; TRBD2 aligns across 11 bases. The germline V gene has CDR1 MDHEN and CDR2 SYDVKM. This CDR3 has 16 amino acids. V was clipped by 3 bases and J by 2 bases; unmatched bases: 5. CDR3 sequence: CASSFQTSGVQETQYF. CDR3 sequence (DNA): TGTGCCAGCAGTTTTCAGACTAGCGGGGTGCAAGAGACCCAGTACTTC.

The CDR3 DNA reads TGTGCCAGCAGCCCGGTCGGTTACACTGAAGCTTTCTTT. This translates into CASSPVGYTEAFF. The chain couples TRBV14 to TRBJ1-1, with unresolved D. The V end lost 4 bases, the J end lost 3 bases, and 9 bases lay between the germline ends. Germline CDR1 is SGHDN and CDR2 is FVKESK. The CDR3 runs 13 residues.

V gene TRBV27 combines with J gene TRBJ1-4, with a weak D call TRBD1 (5 bases). Looked up from germline, CDR1 is MNHEY and CDR2 is SMNVEV (reference sequence). The CDR3 sequence is 15 residues long. The germline V and J ends were trimmed by 0 bases and 7 bases, with 12 bases remaining between them. The CDR3 DNA reads TGTGCCAGCAGTTTATCGGGGGTCGCGGGTGAAAAACTGTTTTTT. This sequence encodes CASSLSGVAGEKLFF.

With respect to this clone: The junction does not match germline at one end; this may be a read error. CDR3 sequence reads: CASSLLAGQETQYF. CDR3 sequence (DNA): TGTGCTAGCAGCTTACTAGCGGGGCAAGAGACCCAGTACTTC. This chain connects TRBV7-7 to TRBJ2-5; TRBD2 agrees at 10 bases. CDR1 is SSHAT, CDR2 FNYEAQ, per germline (reference sequence). This CDR3 contains 14 residues.

The rearrangement joins TRBV7-9 to TRBJ1-2; TRBD1 matches 8 bases. There are 16 residues in the CDR3. V lost 0 bases, J lost 4 bases, and 7 bases stayed unmatched. The germline V gene encodes CDR1 SEHNR and CDR2 FQNEAQ (reference sequence). CDR3 sequence: CASSLAHPGQAYGYTF. The CDR3 DNA is TGTGCCAGCAGCTTAGCTCATCCGGGACAGGCCTATGGCTACACCTTC.

The chain employs TRBV6-5 and TRBJ1-3; D may be TRBD1 (5 bases). CDR1 and CDR2 from the germline V gene are MNHEY and SVGAGI. Trimming cost V 0 bases and J 4 bases, with 10 bases left between them. This CDR3 comprises 15 residues. The CDR3 region is CASSYSGDRGNTIYF. The CDR3, as DNA: TGTGCCAGCAGTTACTCGGGGGATAGGGGAAACACCATATATTTT.

Only one count was recorded for this clone. The chain links TRBV11-3 to TRBJ1-1, with D possibly matching TRBD1 (6 bases). Trimming took off 1 base at V and 5 bases at J, with 8 bases between the two ends. The CDR3 is 13 residues long. In germline, CDR1 is SGHNT, CDR2 YENEEA. The CDR3 DNA reads as TGTGCCAGCAGCTTAGGGAGGGGGACTGAAGCTTTCTTT. Translating it yields CASSLGRGTEAFF.

The chain joins TRBV13 to TRBJ2-3, with 9 bases that match TRBD1. Germline lookup yields CDR1 PRHDT and CDR2 FYEKMQ (reference sequence). The CDR3 is 15 residues long. Losses at the gene ends were 7 bases for V and 3 bases for J; bases not matched to a gene: 8. The CDR3 is CASTAWDRATDTQYF. In nucleotides, the CDR3 is TGTGCCAGCACTGCCTGGGACAGGGCGACAGATACGCAGTATTTT. The entire variable domain, with the rest obtained from reference TRBV13 and TRBJ2-3, is as follows: AAGVIQSPRHLIKEKRETATLKCYPIPRHDTVYWYQQGPGQDPQFLISFYEKMQSDKGSIPDRFSAQQFSDYHSELNMSSLELGDSALYFCASTAWDRATDTQYFGPGTRLTVL.

The V and J genes are TRBV14 and TRBJ1-6, with D unclear. Trimming stripped 0 bases from V and 7 bases from J, with 10 bases between. This CDR3 contains 15 residues. In germline, CDR1 is SGHDN, CDR2 FVKESK. CDR3 in amino acids: CASSQDNVPNSPLHF. DNA for the CDR3: TGTGCCAGCAGCCAAGATAATGTCCCGAATTCACCCCTCCACTTT.

The rearrangement uses TRBV6-5 and TRBJ1-2; D perhaps matches TRBD1 (5 bases). Deletions cut 3 bases from V and 4 bases from J, with 15 bases between. Germline V CDR1 and CDR2: MNHEY, SVGAGI. The CDR3 spans 15 residues. The DNA for the CDR3 is TGTGCCAGCAGTTATCGGGGGTCAAGGAGCTATGGCTACACCTTC. Translating gives CASSYRGSRSYGYTF.

The chain uses TRBV27 and TRBJ2-3, with unresolved D. Germline CDR1 and CDR2: MNHEY and SMNVEV (reference sequence). The V gene lost 4 bases and the J gene lost 4 bases, with 6 bases spanning the gap. This CDR3 has 12 amino acids. The CDR3 nucleotides read TGTGCCAGCAGTTCCGTGTCAGATACGCAGTATTTT. It encodes CASSSVSDTQYF.

In this sample, this clone turned up a few times. The V call is TRBV19, the J call TRBJ1-5; D is unresolved. Germline-derived CDR1 and CDR2 are LNHDA and SQIVND (reference sequence). Trimming cost V 6 bases and J 0 bases, with 6 bases left between them. CDR3 length: 13 amino acids. The CDR3 bases are TGTGCCAGTAGCCCTTATAGCAATCAGCCCCAGCATTTT. It specifies CASSPYSNQPQHF. Variable domain in full (rest from reference TRBV19 and TRBJ1-5): DGGITQSPKYLFRKEGQNVTLSCEQNLNHDAMYWYRQDPGQGLRLIYYSQIVNDFQKGDIAEGYSVSREKKESFPLTVTSAQKNPTAFYLCASSPYSNQPQHFGDGTRLSIL.

J is TRBJ1-2 and V is TRBV19; unclear D gene. The germline V gene has CDR1 LNHDA and CDR2 SQIVND (reference sequence). The V end lost 5 bases, the J end lost 4 bases, and 14 bases lay between the germline ends. This CDR3 contains 14 residues. The CDR3 loop reads CASSPGPVGYGYTF. DNA for the CDR3: TGTGCCAGTAGTCCAGGACCGGTGGGCTATGGCTACACCTTC.

Remarks on this clone: The identical CDR3 is also encoded by other nucleotide sequences in the sample. The CDR3 sequence: CASSTGQNTEAFF. DNA for the CDR3: TGTGCCAGTAGTACGGGACAGAACACTGAAGCTTTCTTT. V and J are TRBV19 and TRBJ1-1, with D possibly being TRBD1 (6 bases). The CDR3 totals 13 residues. The germline gives CDR1 LNHDA, CDR2 SQIVND (reference sequence). V dropped 4 bases and J dropped 1 base, with 7 bases sitting between them.

The chain combines TRBV6-4 with TRBJ2-1, with no clear D. The CDR3 covers 13 residues. Germline CDR1 MRHNA, CDR2 SNTAGT. V lost 6 bases and J 8 bases, leaving 14 bases between the germline ends. CDR3 DNA sequence: TGTGCCAGCAGCCCCCGGAAGTACGATGAGCAGTTCTTC. Translated, it gives CASSPRKYDEQFF.

V is TRBV9 and J is TRBJ1-1, with 7 bases matching TRBD1. From germline, CDR1 is SGDLS and CDR2 YYNGEE. Germline trimming cut 0 bases from V and 0 bases from J; bases unmatched to any gene: 8. The CDR3 runs 17 residues. CDR3 nucleotides: TGTGCCAGCAGCGTAGTCGGGACAGACCTTATGAACACTGAAGCTTTCTTT. It is translated as CASSVVGTDLMNTEAFF.

The rearrangement links TRBV7-2 to TRBJ1-1, with D possibly TRBD1 on 6 matching bases. Deletions cut 4 bases from V and 10 bases from J, with 16 bases between. CDR3 length: 13 amino acids. The germline V gene has CDR1 SGHTA and CDR2 FQGNSA. CDR3 in amino acids: CASSSYREGIAFF. CDR3 nucleotide sequence: TGTGCCAGCAGCTCCTACAGGGAGGGTATAGCTTTCTTT.

The gene calls are TRBV9 and TRBJ2-3; D not resolved. CDR1 is SGDLS and CDR2 is YYNGEE in the germline V gene. The CDR3 has 15 residues. Trimming left V 2 bases short and J 0 bases short, with 10 bases between. CDR3 sequence: CASSVGLSSTDTQYF. CDR3 DNA: TGTGCCAGCAGCGTGGGTCTCTCTAGCACAGATACGCAGTATTTT.

The genes are TRBV28 and TRBJ2-5; D may correspond to TRBD1 or TRBD2 (5 bases each). Germline CDR1 is MDHEN and CDR2 is SYDVKM. The V end lost 8 bases, the J end lost 1 base, and 8 bases lay between the germline ends. The CDR3 spans 12 residues. The CDR3 DNA sequence: TGTGCCAGCTTCGGGGCCCAAGAGACCCAGTACTTC. Protein sequence: CASFGAQETQYF.